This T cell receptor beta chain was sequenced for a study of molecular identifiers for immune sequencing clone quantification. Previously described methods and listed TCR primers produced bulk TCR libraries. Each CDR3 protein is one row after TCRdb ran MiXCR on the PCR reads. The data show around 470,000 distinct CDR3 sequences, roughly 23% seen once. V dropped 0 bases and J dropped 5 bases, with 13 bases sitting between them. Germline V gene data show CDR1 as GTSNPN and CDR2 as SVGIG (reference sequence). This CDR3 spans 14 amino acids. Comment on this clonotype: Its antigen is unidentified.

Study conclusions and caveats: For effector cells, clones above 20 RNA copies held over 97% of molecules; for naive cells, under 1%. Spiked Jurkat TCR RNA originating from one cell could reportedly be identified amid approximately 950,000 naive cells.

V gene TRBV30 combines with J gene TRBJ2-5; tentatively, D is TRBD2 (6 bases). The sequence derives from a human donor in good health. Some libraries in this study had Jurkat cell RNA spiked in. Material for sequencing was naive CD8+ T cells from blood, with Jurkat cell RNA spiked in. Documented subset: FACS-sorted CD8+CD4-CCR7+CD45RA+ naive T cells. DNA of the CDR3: TGTGCCTGGAGTGTAACTAGCTTCCTTGAGACCCAGTACTTC. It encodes CAWSVTSFLETQYF.